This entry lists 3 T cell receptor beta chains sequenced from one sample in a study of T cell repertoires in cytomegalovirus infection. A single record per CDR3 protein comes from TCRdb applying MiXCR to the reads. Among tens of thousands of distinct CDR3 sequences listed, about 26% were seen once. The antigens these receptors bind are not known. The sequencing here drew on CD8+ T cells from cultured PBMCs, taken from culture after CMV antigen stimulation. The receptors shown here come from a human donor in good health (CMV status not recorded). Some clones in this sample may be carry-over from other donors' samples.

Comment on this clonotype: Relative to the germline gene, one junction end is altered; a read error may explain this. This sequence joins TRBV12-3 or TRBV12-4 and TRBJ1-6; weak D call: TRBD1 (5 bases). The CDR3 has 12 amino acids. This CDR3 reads CAGSLGGVPLHF. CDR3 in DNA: TGTGCCGGCAGTTTGGGGGGAGTACCCCTCCACTTT.

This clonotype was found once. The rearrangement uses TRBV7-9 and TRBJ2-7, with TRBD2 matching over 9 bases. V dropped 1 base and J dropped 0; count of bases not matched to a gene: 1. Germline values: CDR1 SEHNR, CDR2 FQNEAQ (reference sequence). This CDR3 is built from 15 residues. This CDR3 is CASSLGSGSSYEQYF. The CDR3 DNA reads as TGTGCCAGCAGCTTAGGTAGCGGGAGCTCCTACGAGCAGTACTTC.

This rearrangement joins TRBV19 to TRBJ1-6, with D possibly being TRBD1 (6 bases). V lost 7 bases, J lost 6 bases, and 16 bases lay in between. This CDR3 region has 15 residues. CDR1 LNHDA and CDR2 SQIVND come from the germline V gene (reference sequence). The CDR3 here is CASTPLAGVNSPLHF. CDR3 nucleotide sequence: TGTGCCAGTACCCCCTTGGCAGGGGTTAATTCACCCCTCCACTTT. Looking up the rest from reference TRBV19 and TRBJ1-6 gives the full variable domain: DGGITQSPKYLFRKEGQNVTLSCEQNLNHDAMYWYRQDPGQGLRLIYYSQIVNDFQKGDIAEGYSVSREKKESFPLTVTSAQKNPTAFYLCASTPLAGVNSPLHFGNGTRLTVT.